The clone carrying this TCR beta chain turned up a few times. The data derive from a study of cytotoxic CD8 clonotypes in ibrutinib-treated CLL. Deep sequencing aimed at 1 in 200,000 to 1 in 1 million T cells' resolution. Repertoires were generated with immunoSEQ multiplex PCR, while TCRdb's copy carries only in-frame clones and drops some. This table holds 53,000 or so clones, roughly 50% found once. This TCR was sampled from a human donor with chronic lymphocytic leukemia. This specimen was PBMCs, taken at disease progression, from a patient treated with ibrutinib.

CDR3 sequence: CASSRKYMQGPGELFF. For the CDR3, the DNA is TGTGCCAGTAGTAGAAAGTATATGCAGGGTCCCGGGGAGCTGTTTTTT. The chain has TRBV19 and TRBJ2-2; possibly TRBD1 for D (5 bases). The CDR3 is made up of 16 amino acids. Trimming took off 4 bases at V and 6 bases at J, with 18 bases between the two ends. Germline V gene sequence: CDR1 LNHDA, CDR2 SQIVND (reference sequence).